The 18 T cell receptor beta chains reported below all come from one sample, sequenced in a study of blood T cell repertoires in COVID-19. This table comes from immunoSEQ multiplex PCR, and its TCRdb copy is limited to in-frame clones, with some not included. The sample lists about 230,000 clones; 85% to 90% were seen once. Sequencing was performed on peripheral blood. The receptor set was obtained from a man aged 50 to 60 with COVID-19, enrolled during active disease.

This chain links TRBV7-8 with TRBJ2-1; D is perhaps TRBD2 (5 bases). This CDR3 contains 15 residues. CDR1 and CDR2 from the germline V gene are SGHVS and FQNEAQ. The V gene lost 3 bases and the J gene lost 0 bases, with 9 bases spanning the gap. The CDR3 region is CASSLTTSSYNEQFF. The CDR3 region has the DNA TGTGCCAGCAGCTTGACTACTAGCTCCTACAATGAGCAGTTCTTC.

The gene calls are TRBV4-1 and TRBJ1-6; TRBD1 aligns across 9 bases. CDR3 size: 15 residues. J gave up 9 bases and V 5 bases, and 8 bases lay outside the gene matches. Germline lookup yields CDR1 MGHRA and CDR2 YSYEKL. The CDR3 is CASSEGTGNGSPLHF. The CDR3 DNA sequence: TGCGCCAGCAGCGAGGGGACAGGGAATGGTTCACCCCTCCACTTT.

The chain recombines TRBV27 with TRBJ1-2; 10 nucleotides line up with TRBD1. Germline CDR1 and CDR2: MNHEY and SMNVEV (reference sequence). With V trimmed by 6 bases and J by 7 bases, 2 bases remained unmatched. The CDR3 sequence is 12 residues long. The CDR3 DNA is TGTGCCAGCAGCCGGGACAGGGGTGGCTACACCTTC. Protein product: CASSRDRGGYTF.

The chain couples TRBV7-9 to TRBJ1-2; 8 nucleotides line up with TRBD1. J lost 8 bases, V lost 1 base, and 6 bases had no gene match. Germline-derived CDR1 and CDR2 are SEHNR and FQNEAQ (reference sequence). The CDR3 totals 14 residues. As DNA, the CDR3 is TGTGCCAGCAGCTTAGAGGCCAGGGGGCGAGGCTACACCTTC. Amino acid sequence: CASSLEARGRGYTF.

The chain uses TRBV27 and TRBJ2-7, with a tentative D call TRBD2 (6 bases). This CDR3 is 14 amino acids long. Trimming cost V 5 bases and J 5 bases, with 16 bases left between them. CDR1 is MNHEY, CDR2 SMNVEV, per germline (reference sequence). The DNA for the CDR3 is TGTGCCAGCAGTCCATTAGGGGAGGAAGACGAGCAGTACTTC. Amino acid sequence: CASSPLGEEDEQYF.

CDR3 DNA: TGTGCCAGTAGTATAGGGGGCTGGGATGAGCAGTTCTTC. Translation gives CASSIGGWDEQFF. This rearrangement joins TRBV19 to TRBJ2-1, with D perhaps TRBD1 (5 bases). Deletions cut 1 base from V and 8 bases from J, with 9 bases between. This CDR3 has 13 residues. Germline values: CDR1 LNHDA, CDR2 SQIVND (reference sequence).

V gene TRBV19 combines with J gene TRBJ2-1; 11 nucleotides align to TRBD2. CDR1 is LNHDA, CDR2 SQIVND, per germline (reference sequence). The CDR3 has 18 residues. V was clipped by 5 bases and J by 3 bases; unmatched bases: 12. CDR3: CASSVTGTSGTIYNEQFF. The CDR3 DNA sequence: TGTGCCAGTAGTGTCACCGGGACTAGCGGAACCATCTACAATGAGCAGTTCTTC.

As DNA, the CDR3 is TGTGCCAGCAGTTTAGGGAGTGGTGGCTACACCTTC. This encodes CASSLGSGGYTF. The rearrangement uses TRBV12-3 or TRBV12-4 and TRBJ1-2; D is undetermined. V lost 1 base and J lost 7, with 7 bases in between. This CDR3 spans 12 amino acids.

The chain joins TRBV2 to TRBJ2-2, with 10 bases lining up with TRBD2. The CDR3 runs 16 residues. The V and J ends lost 3 bases and 5 bases, in that order; junction bases with no gene match: 6. The V gene's germline CDR1 is SNHLY and CDR2 FYNNEI. The CDR3: CASSDLLAGDTGELFF. The CDR3 DNA reads as TGTGCCAGCAGTGATCTCCTAGCGGGAGATACCGGGGAGCTGTTTTTT.

The gene calls are TRBV7-8 and TRBJ2-7; 8 nucleotides agree with TRBD2. J gave up 2 bases and V 5 bases, and 8 bases lay outside the gene matches. Germline values: CDR1 SGHVS, CDR2 FQNEAQ. CDR3 length equals 15 residues. The CDR3: CASSPRGGDTYEQYF. DNA for the CDR3: TGTGCCAGCAGCCCTCGGGGGGGGGATACCTACGAGCAGTACTTC. Variable domain in full (rest from reference TRBV7-8 and TRBJ2-7): GAGVSQSPRYKVAKRGQDVALRCDPISGHVSLFWYQQALGQGPEFLTYFQNEAQLDKSGLPSDRFFAERPEGSVSTLKIQRTQQEDSAVYLCASSPRGGDTYEQYFGPGTRLTVT.

The CDR3 DNA is TGTGCCAGCAGCTCTATCACAGATACGCAGTATTTT. Protein sequence: CASSSITDTQYF. The gene calls are TRBV5-4 and TRBJ2-3; no definite D call. The germline gives CDR1 SGHNT, CDR2 YYREEE (reference sequence). The CDR3 totals 12 residues. V was shortened by 3 bases and J by 2 bases, with 4 bases between the two germline ends.

The chain couples TRBV7-2 to TRBJ2-6; D gene unclear. V gave up 5 bases and J gave up 4 bases, with 12 bases separating them. The CDR3 is made up of 15 amino acids. CDR1 is SGHTA and CDR2 is FQGNSA in the germline V gene. As DNA, the CDR3 is TGTGCCAGCAGCCCGAGCATATACGGGGCCAACGTCCTGACTTTC. It encodes CASSPSIYGANVLTF.

The genes are TRBV7-9 and TRBJ2-5; D unresolved. Trimming took off 3 bases at V and 3 bases at J, with 8 bases between the two ends. CDR1 and CDR2 from the germline V gene are SEHNR and FQNEAQ (reference sequence). The CDR3 runs to 13 residues. CDR3 DNA sequence: TGTGCCAGCAGCTTCGTTGAGGAAGAGACCCAGTACTTC. It yields the protein CASSFVEEETQYF.

The chain carries TRBV4-1 and TRBJ2-1; 7 bases are a match to TRBD1. Germline V gives CDR1 MGHRA, CDR2 YSYEKL. The CDR3 length is 16 residues. After removal of 0 bases from V and 3 bases from J, the junction contained 5 bases not matched to a gene. The CDR3 here is CASSQDRTGFYNEQFF. The CDR3 DNA is TGCGCCAGCAGCCAAGATCGGACAGGTTTCTACAATGAGCAGTTCTTC.

The V gene is TRBV28, the J gene TRBJ1-1; the D gene is possibly TRBD1 (5 bases). CDR3 length: 12 residues. Germline CDR1 MDHEN, CDR2 SYDVKM. CDR3 in DNA: TGTGTTGCGTTAGGGGCGGACACTGAAGCTTTCTTT. It yields the protein CVALGADTEAFF.

This sequence joins TRBV30 and TRBJ1-1; the D gene is possibly TRBD1 (5 bases). CDR1 is GTSNPN, CDR2 SVGIG, per germline (reference sequence). V was cut by 2 bases and J by 2 bases, with 12 bases left in between. This CDR3 is built from 14 residues. As DNA, the CDR3 is TGTGCCTGGAGTCCCCGGACACCCAACACTGAAGCTTTCTTT. The encoded protein is CAWSPRTPNTEAFF.

The CDR3 spells CASARDFVGELFF. The CDR3 DNA reads TGTGCCAGCGCCCGGGACTTTGTGGGGGAGCTGTTTTTT. V is TRBV6-5 and J is TRBJ2-2; TRBD2 might be the D (6 bases). V was trimmed by 8 bases and J by 8 bases, leaving 15 bases between them. The CDR3 sequence is 13 residues long. CDR1 is MNHEY, CDR2 SVGAGI, per germline.

The rearrangement uses TRBV10-2 and TRBJ2-1; TRBD2 agrees at 10 bases. The ends lost 7 bases at V and 6 bases at J; junction bases unmatched: 9. Germline-derived CDR1 and CDR2 are WSHSY and SAAADI. This CDR3 contains 15 residues. DNA for the CDR3: TGCGCCAGCACCAAGGGACTAGCGATGAGCAATGAGCAGTTCTTC. Protein: CASTKGLAMSNEQFF.